This entry concerns a single T cell receptor beta chain. Its antigen is still unknown. Sequenced by immunoSEQ multiplex PCR; TCRdb stores in-frame clones only, minus some. Of about 86,000 clones in the sample, about 88% were seen once. The data are from a study of graft-versus-host responses after intestinal transplantation. Study-wide background: Each patient got anti-thymocyte globulin induction, then tacrolimus and steroids for roughly 3 years. Overall study findings and caveats: Declines in HvG clones occurring early post-transplant were associated with peak circulating GvH clone levels. Within allografts, high graft-versus-host to host-versus-graft clonal ratios were seen among patients with graft-donor T cell macrochimerism.

The J segment lost 4 bases and the V segment lost 4 bases, leaving 5 bases of the junction unmatched. This CDR3 region has 15 residues. The germline CDR1 and CDR2 sequences are LNHDA and SQIVND (reference sequence). The starting material was unstimulated CD4+ T cells sorted from spleen or lymph node cells, obtained before transplant. The chain combines TRBV19 with TRBJ1-1; 11 bases match TRBD1. The TCR originated in a human donor who was the organ donor for an intestinal transplant. CDR3 amino acids: CASSNRDRGSTEAFF. CDR3 DNA sequence: TGTGCCAGTAGTAACCGGGACAGGGGGTCCACTGAAGCTTTCTTT.